The present T cell receptor (beta chain) was sequenced within a study of CD8+ T cells in alopecia areata. Study-level points and caveats: Tofacitinib significantly brought down scalp clonality and expanded CD8+ clones among top 100. With tofacitinib ongoing, many expanded lesional clones persisted in both scalp and blood.

V was shortened by 3 bases and J by 4 bases, with 7 bases between the two germline ends. In germline, CDR1 is KGHSH, CDR2 LQKENI. The CDR3 extends over 13 amino acids. This clone has a handful of counts. Antigen specificity is unknown. Extracted from the samples, RNA was reverse transcribed into cDNA to serve as the sequencing template. TCRdb keeps only in-frame clones here, not all; method: immunoSEQ multiplex PCR. The profile covers a few hundred thousand clones, with more than 30% appearing a single time and just under 0.5% taken by the ten largest. Treatment defined: oral pan-JAK inhibitor, 5-10 mg twice daily.

V is TRBV18 and J is TRBJ1-5; D is unresolved. Source: CD4+ T cells sorted from blood, taken around week 30, from a patient treated with tofacitinib. The sequence was obtained from a human donor with alopecia areata. CDR3 DNA: TGTGCCAGCTCACCGGACGGGAATCAGCCCCAGCATTTT. Its protein product is CASSPDGNQPQHF.